In this sample, the clone carrying this TCR beta chain turned up once. The sample is drawn from a study of blood T cell repertoires in COVID-19. Turning to the study itself: Samples taken during acute and convalescent COVID-19 were collected in the United States, Italy and Spain. The analysed material was cDNA or gDNA that came from T cells, B-cell-depleted T cells, or PBMCs.

The table came from immunoSEQ multiplex PCR; TCRdb's copy has only in-frame clones and leaves some out. The sample yields about 120,000 clones, about 87% seen once. The CDR3 covers 15 residues. The V gene end was trimmed by 6 bases and the J gene end by 1 base; junction bases not matched to a gene: 8. From germline, CDR1 is MRHNA and CDR2 SNTAGT. The rearrangement joins TRBV6-4 to TRBJ2-7; 8 bases are a match to TRBD1. This sequence was found in a woman aged 65 to 85 with acute or convalescent COVID-19. Input material: peripheral blood. The CDR3 sequence is CASRRTGKRSYEQYF. CDR3 DNA: TGTGCCAGCAGACGGACAGGGAAGAGGTCCTACGAGCAGTACTTC.